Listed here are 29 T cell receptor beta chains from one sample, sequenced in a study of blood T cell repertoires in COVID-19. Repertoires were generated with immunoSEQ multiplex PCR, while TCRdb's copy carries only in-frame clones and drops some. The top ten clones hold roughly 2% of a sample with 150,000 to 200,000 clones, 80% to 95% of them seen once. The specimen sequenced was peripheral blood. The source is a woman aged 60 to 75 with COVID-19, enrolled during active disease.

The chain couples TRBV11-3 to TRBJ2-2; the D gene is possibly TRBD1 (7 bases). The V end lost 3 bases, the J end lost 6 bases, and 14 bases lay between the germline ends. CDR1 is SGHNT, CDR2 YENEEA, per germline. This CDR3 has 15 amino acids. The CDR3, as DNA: TGTGCCAGCAGCTTTGGAGGGGGACAGCCCGGGGAGCTGTTTTTT. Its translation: CASSFGGGQPGELFF. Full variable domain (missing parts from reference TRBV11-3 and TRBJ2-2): EAGVVQSPRYKIIEKKQPVAFWCNPISGHNTLYWYLQNLGQGPELLIRYENEEAVDDSQLPKDRFSAERLKGVDSTLKIQPAELGDSAVYLCASSFGGGQPGELFFGEGSRLTVL.

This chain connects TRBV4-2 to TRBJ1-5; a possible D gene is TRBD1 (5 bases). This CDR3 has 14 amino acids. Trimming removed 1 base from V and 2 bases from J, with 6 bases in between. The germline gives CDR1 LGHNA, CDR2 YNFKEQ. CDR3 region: CASSQAGGNQPQHF. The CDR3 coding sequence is TGTGCCAGCAGCCAAGCGGGGGGCAATCAGCCCCAGCATTTT.

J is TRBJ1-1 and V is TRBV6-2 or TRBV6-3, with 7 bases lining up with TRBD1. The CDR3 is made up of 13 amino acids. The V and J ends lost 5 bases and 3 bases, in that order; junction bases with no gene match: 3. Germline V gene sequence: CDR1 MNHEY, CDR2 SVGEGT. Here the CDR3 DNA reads TGTGCCAGCAGTCGACAGGGATACACTGAAGCTTTCTTT. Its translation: CASSRQGYTEAFF.

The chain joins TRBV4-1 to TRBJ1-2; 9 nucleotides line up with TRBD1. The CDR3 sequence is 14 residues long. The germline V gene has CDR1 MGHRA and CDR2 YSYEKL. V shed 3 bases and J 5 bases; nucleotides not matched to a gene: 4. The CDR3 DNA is TGCGCCAGCAGCCAGGACAGGGGCGGATATGGCTACACCTTC. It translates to CASSQDRGGYGYTF.

This CDR3 is CASSPSTERNTEAFF. The CDR3 nucleotides are TGTGCCAGCAGCCCCTCGACGGAGAGGAACACTGAAGCTTTCTTT. V and J are TRBV3-1 (or the pseudogene TRBV3-2) and TRBJ1-1; D is unclear. Looked up from germline, CDR1 is LGHDT and CDR2 is YNNKEL (reference sequence). This CDR3 comprises 15 residues. The germline V and J ends were trimmed by 4 bases and 1 base, with 13 bases remaining between them.

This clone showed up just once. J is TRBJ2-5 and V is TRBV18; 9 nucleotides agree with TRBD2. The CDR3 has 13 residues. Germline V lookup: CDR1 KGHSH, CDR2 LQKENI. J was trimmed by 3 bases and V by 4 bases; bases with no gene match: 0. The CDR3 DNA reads TGTGCCAGCTCACGACTAGCGGAAGAGACCCAGTACTTC. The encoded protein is CASSRLAEETQYF. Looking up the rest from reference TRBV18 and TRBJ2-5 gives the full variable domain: NAGVMQNPRHLVRRRGQEARLRCSPMKGHSHVYWYRQLPEEGLKFMVYLQKENIIDESGMPKERFSAEFPKEGPSILRIQQVVRGDSAAYFCASSRLAEETQYFGPGTRLLVL.

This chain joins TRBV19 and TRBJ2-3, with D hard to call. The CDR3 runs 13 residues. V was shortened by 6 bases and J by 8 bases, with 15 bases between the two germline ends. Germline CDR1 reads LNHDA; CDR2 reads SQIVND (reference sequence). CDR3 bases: TGTGCCAGTAGCGAGACGCGGAGTGGTACGCAGTATTTT. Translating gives CASSETRSGTQYF.

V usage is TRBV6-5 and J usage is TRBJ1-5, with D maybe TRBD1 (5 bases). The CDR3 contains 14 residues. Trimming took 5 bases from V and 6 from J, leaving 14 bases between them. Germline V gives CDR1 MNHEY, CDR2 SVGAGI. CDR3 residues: CASSPQVPRQPQHF. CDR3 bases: TGTGCCAGCAGTCCACAGGTACCCCGTCAGCCCCAGCATTTT.

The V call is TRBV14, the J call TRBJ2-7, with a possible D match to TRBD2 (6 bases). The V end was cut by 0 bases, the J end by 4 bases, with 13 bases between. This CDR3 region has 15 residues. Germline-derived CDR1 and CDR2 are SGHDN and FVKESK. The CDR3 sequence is CASSQEGLTTYEQYF. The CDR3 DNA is TGTGCCAGCAGCCAAGAGGGACTTACGACTTACGAGCAGTACTTC.

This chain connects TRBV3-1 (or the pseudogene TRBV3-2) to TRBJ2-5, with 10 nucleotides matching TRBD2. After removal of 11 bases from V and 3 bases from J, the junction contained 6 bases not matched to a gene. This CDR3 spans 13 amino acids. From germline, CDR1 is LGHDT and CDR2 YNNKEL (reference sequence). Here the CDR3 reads CASGLAGEETQYF. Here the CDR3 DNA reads TGTGCCTCGGGGCTAGCGGGGGAAGAGACCCAGTACTTC.

The CDR3 nucleotides are TGTGCCAGTAGTTCCAGGGGGCGCGGTGAGCAGTTCTTC. Protein sequence: CASSSRGRGEQFF. The chain carries TRBV19 and TRBJ2-1, with TRBD1 identical over 8 bases. The germline CDR1 and CDR2 sequences are LNHDA and SQIVND (reference sequence). V lost 5 bases and J lost 9; bases outside the gene matches: 6. The CDR3 spans 13 residues.

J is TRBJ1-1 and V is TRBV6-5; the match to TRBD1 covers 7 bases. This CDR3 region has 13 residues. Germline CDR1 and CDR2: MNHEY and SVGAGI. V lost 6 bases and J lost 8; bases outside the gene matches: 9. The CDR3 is CASSRRTGAEAFF. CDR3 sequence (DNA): TGTGCCAGCAGCCGGAGAACAGGGGCCGAAGCTTTCTTT.

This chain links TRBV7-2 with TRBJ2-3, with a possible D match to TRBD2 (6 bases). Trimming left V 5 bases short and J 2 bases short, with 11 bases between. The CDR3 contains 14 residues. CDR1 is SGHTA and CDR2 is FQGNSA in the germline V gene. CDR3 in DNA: TGTGCCAGCAGCCAGGGACTTTCCACAGATACGCAGTATTTT. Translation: CASSQGLSTDTQYF.

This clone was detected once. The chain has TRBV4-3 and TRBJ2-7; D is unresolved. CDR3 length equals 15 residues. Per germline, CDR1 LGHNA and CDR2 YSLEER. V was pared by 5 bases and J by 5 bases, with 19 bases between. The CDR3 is CASSYQRRERDEQYF. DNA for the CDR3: TGCGCCAGCAGCTACCAAAGGAGAGAAAGAGACGAGCAGTACTTC.

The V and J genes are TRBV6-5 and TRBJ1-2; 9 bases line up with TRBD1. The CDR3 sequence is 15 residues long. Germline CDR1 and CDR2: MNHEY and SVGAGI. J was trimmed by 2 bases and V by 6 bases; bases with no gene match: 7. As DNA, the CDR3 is TGTGCCAGCAGCCAAGGACAGGGGACCAACTATGGCTACACCTTC. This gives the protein CASSQGQGTNYGYTF.

The CDR3 loop reads CASSYSTGGFEQFF. In nucleotides, the CDR3 is TGTGCCAGCAGTTACTCAACAGGGGGCTTCGAGCAGTTCTTC. The V and J genes are TRBV6-2 or TRBV6-3 and TRBJ2-1, with 9 positions matching TRBD1. There are 14 residues in the CDR3. Germline V CDR1 and CDR2: MNHEY, SVGEGT. The V and J ends lost 0 bases and 10 bases, in that order; junction bases with no gene match: 4.

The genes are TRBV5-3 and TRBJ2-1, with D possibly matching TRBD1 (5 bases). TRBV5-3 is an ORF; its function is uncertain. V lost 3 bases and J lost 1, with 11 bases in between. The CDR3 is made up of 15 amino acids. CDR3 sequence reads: CARSCLGVSYNEQFF. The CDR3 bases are TGTGCCAGAAGCTGCTTAGGGGTTTCCTACAATGAGCAGTTCTTC.

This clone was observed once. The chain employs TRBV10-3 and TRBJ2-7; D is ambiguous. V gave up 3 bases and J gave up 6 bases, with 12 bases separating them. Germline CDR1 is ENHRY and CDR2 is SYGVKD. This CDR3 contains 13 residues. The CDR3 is CAISDSEVGEQYF. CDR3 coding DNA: TGTGCCATCAGTGATTCCGAGGTAGGCGAGCAGTACTTC.

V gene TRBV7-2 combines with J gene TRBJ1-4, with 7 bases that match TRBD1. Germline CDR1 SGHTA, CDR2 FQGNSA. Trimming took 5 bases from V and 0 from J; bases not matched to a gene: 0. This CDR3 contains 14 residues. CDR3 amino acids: CASSRGPTNEKLFF. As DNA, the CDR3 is TGTGCCAGCAGCAGGGGGCCAACTAATGAAAAACTGTTTTTT.

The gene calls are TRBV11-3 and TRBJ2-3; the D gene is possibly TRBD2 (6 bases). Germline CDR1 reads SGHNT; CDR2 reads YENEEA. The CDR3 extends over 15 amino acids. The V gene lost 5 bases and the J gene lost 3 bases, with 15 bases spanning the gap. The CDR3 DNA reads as TGTGCCAGCAGCGTGGGCAGGCGGGGTACAGATACGCAGTATTTT. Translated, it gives CASSVGRRGTDTQYF.

In nucleotides, the CDR3 is TGTGCCAGCAGGCCCCAGGGGAACTATGGCTACACCTTC. This sequence encodes CASRPQGNYGYTF. This rearrangement joins TRBV5-4 to TRBJ1-2; the D gene is possibly TRBD1 (6 bases). Per the germline V gene, CDR1 is SGHNT and CDR2 is YYREEE (reference sequence). The CDR3 is made up of 13 amino acids. Trimming pared 5 bases from V and 2 bases from J, leaving 10 bases between.

CDR3 loop: CASSAPGGHNNEQFF. CDR3 sequence (DNA): TGTGCCAGCAGCGCTCCGGGGGGTCACAACAATGAGCAGTTCTTC. The chain is built from TRBV5-5 and TRBJ2-1, with 7 positions matching TRBD2. This CDR3 spans 15 amino acids. In germline, CDR1 is SGHKS, CDR2 YYEKEE (reference sequence). The J segment lost 5 bases and the V segment lost 4 bases, leaving 9 bases of the junction unmatched.

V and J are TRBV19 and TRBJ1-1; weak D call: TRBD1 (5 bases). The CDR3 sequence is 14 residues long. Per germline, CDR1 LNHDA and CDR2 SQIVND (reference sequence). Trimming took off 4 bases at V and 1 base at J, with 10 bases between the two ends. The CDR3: CASSRVGGNTEAFF. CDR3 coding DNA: TGTGCCAGTAGTAGGGTGGGGGGGAACACTGAAGCTTTCTTT.

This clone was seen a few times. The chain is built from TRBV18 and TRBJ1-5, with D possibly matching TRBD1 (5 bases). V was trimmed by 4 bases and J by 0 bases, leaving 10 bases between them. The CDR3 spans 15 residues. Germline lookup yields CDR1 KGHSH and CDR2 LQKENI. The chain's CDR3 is CASSLDRNSNQPQHF. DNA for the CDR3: TGTGCCAGCTCACTAGACAGAAATAGCAATCAGCCCCAGCATTTT.

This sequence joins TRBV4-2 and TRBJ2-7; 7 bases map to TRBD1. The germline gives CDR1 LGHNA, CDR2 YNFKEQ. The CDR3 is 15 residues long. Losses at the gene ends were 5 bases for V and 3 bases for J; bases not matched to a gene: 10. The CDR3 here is CASSTRQGPSYEQYF. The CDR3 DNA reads TGTGCCAGCAGCACTCGACAGGGTCCCAGCTACGAGCAGTACTTC.

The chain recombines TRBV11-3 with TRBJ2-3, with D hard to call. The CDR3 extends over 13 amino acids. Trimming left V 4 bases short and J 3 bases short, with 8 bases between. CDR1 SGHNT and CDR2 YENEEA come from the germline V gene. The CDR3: CASSSTPTDTQYF. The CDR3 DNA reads TGTGCCAGCAGCTCGACTCCTACAGATACGCAGTATTTT. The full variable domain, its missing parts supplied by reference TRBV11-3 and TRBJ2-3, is EAGVVQSPRYKIIEKKQPVAFWCNPISGHNTLYWYLQNLGQGPELLIRYENEEAVDDSQLPKDRFSAERLKGVDSTLKIQPAELGDSAVYLCASSSTPTDTQYFGPGTRLTVL.

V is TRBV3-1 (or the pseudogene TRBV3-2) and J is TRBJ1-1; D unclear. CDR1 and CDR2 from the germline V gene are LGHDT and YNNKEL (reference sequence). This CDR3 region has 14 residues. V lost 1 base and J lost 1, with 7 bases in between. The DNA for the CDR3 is TGTGCCAGCAGCCAAGTCATGCGGAACACTGAAGCTTTCTTT. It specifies CASSQVMRNTEAFF.

Here the CDR3 DNA reads TGTGCCAGCAGCCGAACGGGGGAGGGCAATGAGCAGTTCTTC. It codes for CASSRTGEGNEQFF. This chain uses TRBV14 with TRBJ2-1; TRBD2 aligns across 7 bases. Looked up from germline, CDR1 is SGHDN and CDR2 is FVKESK. CDR3 length: 14 residues. Germline trimming cut 4 bases from V and 6 bases from J; bases unmatched to any gene: 6.

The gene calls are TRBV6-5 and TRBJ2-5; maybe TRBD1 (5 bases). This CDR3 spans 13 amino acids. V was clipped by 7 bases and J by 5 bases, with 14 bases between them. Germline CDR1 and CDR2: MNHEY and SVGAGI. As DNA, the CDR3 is TGTGCCAGCAACGACGGTCCAGGGGAGACCCAGTACTTC. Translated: CASNDGPGETQYF.